This T cell receptor beta chain was profiled in a study of T cell changes during pregnancy in multiple sclerosis. Sequencing was performed with immunoSEQ multiplex PCR; in TCRdb, only in-frame clones are kept and a portion is missing. The table shows about 40,000 clones, with approximately 94% occurring only once. Unmatched junction bases numbered 7, after V lost 5 bases and J lost 3 bases. CDR1 is MGHDK and CDR2 is SYGVNS in the germline V gene. This CDR3 contains 16 residues. The sequencing used peripheral blood, collected before pregnancy. This chain uses TRBV25-1 with TRBJ1-2; TRBD1 agrees at 12 bases. The origin of this receptor is a female donor with multiple sclerosis, enrolled in a pregnancy study. CDR3 protein: CASSYLGQGADYGYTF. The CDR3 DNA follows: TGTGCCAGCAGTTATCTGGGACAGGGGGCGGACTATGGCTACACCTTC.